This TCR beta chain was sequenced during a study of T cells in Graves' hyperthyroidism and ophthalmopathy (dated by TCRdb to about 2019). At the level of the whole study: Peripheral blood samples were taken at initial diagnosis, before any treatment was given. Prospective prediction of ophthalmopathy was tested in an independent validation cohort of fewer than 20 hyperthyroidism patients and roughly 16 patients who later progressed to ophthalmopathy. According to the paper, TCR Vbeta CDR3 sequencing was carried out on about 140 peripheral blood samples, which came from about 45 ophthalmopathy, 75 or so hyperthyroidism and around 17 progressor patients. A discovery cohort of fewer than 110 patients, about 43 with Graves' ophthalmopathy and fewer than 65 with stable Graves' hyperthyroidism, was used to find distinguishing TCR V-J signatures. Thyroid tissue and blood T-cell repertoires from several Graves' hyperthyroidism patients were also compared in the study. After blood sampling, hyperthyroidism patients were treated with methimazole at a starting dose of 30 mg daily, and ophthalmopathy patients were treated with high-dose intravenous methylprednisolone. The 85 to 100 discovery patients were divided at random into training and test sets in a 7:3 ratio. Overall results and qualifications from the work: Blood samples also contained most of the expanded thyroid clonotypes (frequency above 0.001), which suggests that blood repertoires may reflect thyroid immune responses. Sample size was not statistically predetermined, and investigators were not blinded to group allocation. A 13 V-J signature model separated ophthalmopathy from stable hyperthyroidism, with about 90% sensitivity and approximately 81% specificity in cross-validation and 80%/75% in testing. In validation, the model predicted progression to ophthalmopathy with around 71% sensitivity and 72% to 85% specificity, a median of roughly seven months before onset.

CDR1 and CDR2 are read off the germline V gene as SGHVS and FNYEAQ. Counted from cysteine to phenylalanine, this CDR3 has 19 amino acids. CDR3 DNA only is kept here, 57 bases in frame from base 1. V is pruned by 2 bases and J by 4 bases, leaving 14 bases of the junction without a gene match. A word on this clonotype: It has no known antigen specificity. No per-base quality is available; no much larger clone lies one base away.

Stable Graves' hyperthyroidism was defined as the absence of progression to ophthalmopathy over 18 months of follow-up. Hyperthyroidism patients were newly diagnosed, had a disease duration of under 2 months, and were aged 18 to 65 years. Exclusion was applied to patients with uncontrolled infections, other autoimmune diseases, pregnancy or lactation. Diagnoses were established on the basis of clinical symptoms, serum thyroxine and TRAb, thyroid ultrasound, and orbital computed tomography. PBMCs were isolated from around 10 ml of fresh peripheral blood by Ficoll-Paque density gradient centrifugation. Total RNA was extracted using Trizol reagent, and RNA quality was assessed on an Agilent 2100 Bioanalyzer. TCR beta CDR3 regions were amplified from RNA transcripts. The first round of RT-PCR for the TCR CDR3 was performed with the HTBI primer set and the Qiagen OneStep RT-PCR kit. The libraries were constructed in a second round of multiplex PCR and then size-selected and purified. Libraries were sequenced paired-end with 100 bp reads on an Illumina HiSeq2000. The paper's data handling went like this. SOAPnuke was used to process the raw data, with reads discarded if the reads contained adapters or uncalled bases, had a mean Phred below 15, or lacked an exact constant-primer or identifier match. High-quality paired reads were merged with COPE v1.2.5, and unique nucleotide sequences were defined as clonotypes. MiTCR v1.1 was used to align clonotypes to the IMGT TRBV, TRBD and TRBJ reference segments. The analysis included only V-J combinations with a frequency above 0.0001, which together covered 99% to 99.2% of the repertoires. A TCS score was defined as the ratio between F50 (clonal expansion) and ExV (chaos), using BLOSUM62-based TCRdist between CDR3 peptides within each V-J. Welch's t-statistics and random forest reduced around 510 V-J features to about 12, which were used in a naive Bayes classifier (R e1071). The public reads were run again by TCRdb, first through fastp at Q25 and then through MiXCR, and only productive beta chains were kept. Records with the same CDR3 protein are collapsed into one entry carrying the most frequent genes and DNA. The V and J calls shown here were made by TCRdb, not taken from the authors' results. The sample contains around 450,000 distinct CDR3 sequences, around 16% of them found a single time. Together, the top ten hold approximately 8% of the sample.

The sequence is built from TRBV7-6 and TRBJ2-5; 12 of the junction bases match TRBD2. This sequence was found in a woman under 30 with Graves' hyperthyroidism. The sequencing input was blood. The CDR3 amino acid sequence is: CASSLRASGRARGVETQYF. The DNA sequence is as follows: TGTGCCAGCAGCTTAAGGGCTAGCGGGAGGGCCCGCGGAGTAGAGACCCAGTACTTC.